The 9 T cell receptor beta chains given below trace back to one sample, sequenced in a study of T cells after yellow fever vaccination. TCRdb processed the 5' RACE reads anew with MiXCR; each CDR3 protein has one entry. The data contain some 320,000 distinct CDR3 sequences, about 4% of them seen just once; the ten biggest clones take up about 22%. Sequenced material: PBMCs, taken 5 days after the yellow fever booster vaccination. The origin of the receptors is a man aged 18 to 29 who received the YFV17D yellow fever vaccine.

This clonotype has a handful of counts. The chain joins TRBV6-1 to TRBJ2-7, with D unclear. There are 12 residues in the CDR3. V lost 1 base and J 5 bases, leaving 6 bases between the germline ends. The germline gives CDR1 MNHNS, CDR2 SASEGT. The CDR3 sequence: CASSEVSHEQYV. The CDR3 DNA is TGTGCCAGCAGTGAAGTTAGCCACGAGCAGTACGTC.

The V call is TRBV5-1, the J call TRBJ2-3, with D perhaps assigned TRBD1 or TRBD2 (6 bases each). Trimming cost V 0 bases and J 4 bases, with 18 bases left between them. The germline gives CDR1 SGHRS, CDR2 YFSETQ. The length of the CDR3 is 17 residues. The CDR3 DNA sequence: TGCGCCAGCAGCTTGGCGGTGTCGGGGGCAGGTGCAGATACGCAGTATTTT. It translates to CASSLAVSGAGADTQYF.

The genes are TRBV6-2 or TRBV6-3 and TRBJ2-7; D perhaps matches TRBD1 (5 bases). Germline CDR1 is MNHEY and CDR2 is SVGEGT. V lost 7 bases, J lost 2 bases, and 12 bases lay in between. The CDR3 sequence is 13 residues long. CDR3 DNA: TGTGCCAGCACACTCGCAGGGACCTACGAGCAGTACGTC. Protein product: CASTLAGTYEQYV.

This clonotype was seen ten or more times. This rearrangement joins TRBV4-3 to TRBJ1-2, with D uncertain. The CDR3 totals 13 residues. V dropped 3 bases and J dropped 8 bases, with 13 bases sitting between them. Germline V CDR1 and CDR2: LGHNA, YSLEER. CDR3: CASSHNAASGYTF. CDR3 sequence (DNA): TGCGCCAGCAGCCATAACGCGGCTTCGGGCTACACCTTC.

This clonotype appeared many times. The chain is built from TRBV4-1 and TRBJ2-5; 12 nucleotides line up with TRBD2. The CDR3 sequence is 17 residues long. After removal of 3 bases from V and 3 bases from J, the junction contained 8 bases not matched to a gene. The V gene's germline CDR1 is MGHRA and CDR2 YSYEKL. CDR3 amino acids: CASSHILLAGGKETQYF. DNA for the CDR3: TGCGCCAGCAGCCATATTCTTCTAGCGGGGGGGAAAGAGACCCAGTACTTC.

V and J are TRBV9 and TRBJ2-1, with D possibly being TRBD1 (5 bases). V lost 0 bases and J 4 bases, leaving 17 bases between the germline ends. The germline gives CDR1 SGDLS, CDR2 YYNGEE. This CDR3 is built from 17 residues. CDR3: CASSVEGLTVRYNEQFF. Here the CDR3 DNA reads TGTGCCAGCAGCGTAGAGGGGTTGACAGTCAGGTACAATGAGCAGTTCTTC.

The CDR3 DNA reads as TGTGCCAGCAGCCTGGTCCCGACCTACGAGCAGTACTTC. This translates into CASSLVPTYEQYF. The genes are TRBV7-2 and TRBJ2-7; D gene unclear. The CDR3 length is 13 residues. The germline V and J ends were trimmed by 5 bases and 2 bases, with 10 bases remaining between them. The germline V gene encodes CDR1 SGHTA and CDR2 FQGNSA.

This clonotype appeared a few times. V is TRBV30 and J is TRBJ1-1; 9 bases align to TRBD1. In germline, CDR1 is GTSNPN, CDR2 SVGIG (reference sequence). With V trimmed by 3 bases and J by 8 bases, 7 bases remained unmatched. This CDR3 contains 13 residues. CDR3 loop: CAWSSQGASEAFF. CDR3 in DNA: TGTGCCTGGAGCTCACAGGGGGCTTCAGAAGCTTTCTTT.

The chain links TRBV6-5 to TRBJ1-4; 7 bases are a match to TRBD1. There are 17 residues in the CDR3. Germline V gene lookup returns CDR1 MNHEY and CDR2 SVGAGI. The junction had 15 bases not matched to a gene; V was cut back by 6 bases and J by 5 bases. CDR3 nucleotide sequence: TGTGCCAGCAGCACTGGTCGACAGGGAAGTCCAAATGAAAAACTGTTTTTT. It translates to CASSTGRQGSPNEKLFF.